A single sample is the source of the 16 T cell receptor beta chains below, sequenced in a study of cytomegalovirus exposure and HLA in healthy donors. PCR employed 60 Vbeta and 13 Jbeta primers. TCRdb's copy holds only in-frame clones and misses some; the assay was immunoSEQ multiplex PCR. The sample yields 100,000 or so clones, around 77% seen once. Source material: PBMCs. Receptors were obtained from a male donor in good health and CMV-seropositive.

The CDR3 DNA is TGTGCCAGCTCACCTTTGGCAGGGGACGAAAAACTGTTTTTT. Translated, it gives CASSPLAGDEKLFF. The chain recombines TRBV18 with TRBJ1-4; D is perhaps TRBD1 (6 bases). The germline V gene has CDR1 KGHSH and CDR2 LQKENI. CDR3 length: 14 amino acids. Deletions cut 3 bases from V and 8 bases from J, with 13 bases between.

The V and J genes are TRBV5-1 and TRBJ2-3, with D unclear. Trimming cost V 4 bases and J 7 bases, with 7 bases left between them. The germline gives CDR1 SGHRS, CDR2 YFSETQ. The CDR3 has 11 residues. In DNA form, the CDR3 reads TGCGCCAGCAGCGTTCAGTATACGCAGTATTTT. Encoded protein: CASSVQYTQYF.

This clone turned up a few times. The chain uses TRBV9 and TRBJ2-1; 10 nucleotides match TRBD2. CDR3 length equals 15 residues. V lost 4 bases to trimming and J lost 6 bases; unmatched junction nucleotides: 7. The germline gives CDR1 SGDLS, CDR2 YYNGEE. DNA of the CDR3: TGTGCCAGCAGCACAACTAGCGGGACAGGCAATGAGCAGTTCTTC. It yields the protein CASSTTSGTGNEQFF.

This clone was observed once. This chain joins TRBV6-1 and TRBJ2-3; D possibly corresponds to TRBD2 (5 bases). The CDR3 length is 15 residues. CDR1 MNHNS and CDR2 SASEGT come from the germline V gene. Trimming left V 4 bases short and J 2 bases short, with 13 bases between. CDR3 DNA sequence: TGTGCCAGCAGTGGAAAGCGGAGCTACACAGATACGCAGTATTTT. Encoded protein: CASSGKRSYTDTQYF.

The gene calls are TRBV29-1 and TRBJ1-2, with TRBD1 matching 9 bases. V lost 0 bases, J lost 8 bases, and 10 bases stayed unmatched. Per the germline V gene, CDR1 is SQVTM and CDR2 is ANQGSEA. The CDR3 length is 15 residues. The CDR3 nucleotides are TGCAGCGTTGAAGAACCGGACAGGGGCATCGGGGGCTACACCTTC. It codes for CSVEEPDRGIGGYTF.

J is TRBJ2-1 and V is TRBV7-2; 10 bases line up with TRBD2. The V gene's germline CDR1 is SGHTA and CDR2 FQGNSA. The CDR3 consists of 16 residues. V shed 7 bases and J 4 bases; nucleotides not matched to a gene: 10. The CDR3 sequence: CASTSLGTSAYNEQFF. As DNA, the CDR3 is TGTGCCAGCACCTCCTTGGGGACTAGCGCTTACAATGAGCAGTTCTTC.

The chain employs TRBV7-8 and TRBJ2-5, with D perhaps matching TRBD1 (5 bases). Matching the DNA end better, TRBJ2-7 makes the J call doubtful. The CDR3 consists of 15 residues. CDR1 SGHVS and CDR2 FQNEAQ come from the germline V gene. Written as DNA, the CDR3 is TGTGCCAGCAGCTTAGGTGGCAGGGAAACCTACGAGCAGTACTTC. It yields the protein CASSLGGRETYEQYF.

The chain is built from TRBV4-3 and TRBJ1-2, with D hard to call. The germline CDR1 and CDR2 sequences are LGHNA and YSLEER. The CDR3 extends over 14 amino acids. V lost 0 bases and J 4 bases, leaving 9 bases between the germline ends. Written as DNA, the CDR3 is TGCGCCAGCAGCCAAGACCGGGAGAGCTATGGCTACACCTTC. This sequence encodes CASSQDRESYGYTF.

V usage is TRBV30 and J usage is TRBJ2-1; the D gene is possibly TRBD2 (5 bases). The CDR3 has 13 residues. V lost 8 bases, J lost 0 bases, and 11 bases lay in between. Germline V gene data show CDR1 as GTSNPN and CDR2 as SVGIG (reference sequence). The CDR3 reads CAHSRGSYNEQFF. Written as DNA, the CDR3 is TGTGCCCACTCCCGGGGCTCCTACAATGAGCAGTTCTTC.

This clone was counted a few times. This chain joins TRBV7-3 and TRBJ2-3; 10 bases map to TRBD2. The V gene end was trimmed by 2 bases and the J gene end by 4 bases; junction bases not matched to a gene: 0. The CDR3 has 14 amino acids. Germline V lookup: CDR1 SGHTA, CDR2 FQGTGA. As DNA, the CDR3 is TGTGCCAGCAGCTTAGGACTAGCGGCAGATACGCAGTATTTT. This gives the protein CASSLGLAADTQYF.

The chain employs TRBV19 and TRBJ1-1, with no clear D. Germline V gene data show CDR1 as LNHDA and CDR2 as SQIVND (reference sequence). Trimming cost V 3 bases and J 1 base, with 15 bases left between them. The CDR3 consists of 16 residues. The CDR3 protein is CASSIRFEGWNTEAFF. CDR3 coding DNA: TGTGCCAGTAGTATTCGATTTGAGGGCTGGAACACTGAAGCTTTCTTT.

This chain connects TRBV7-2 to TRBJ2-3; perhaps TRBD1 as D (8 bases). Germline CDR1 and CDR2: SGHTA and FQGNSA. Trimming took off 3 bases at V and 2 bases at J, with 15 bases between the two ends. The CDR3 contains 16 residues. As DNA, the CDR3 is TGTGCCAGCAGCTTCGGGGGGACAGGACTCACAGATACGCAGTATTTT. It codes for CASSFGGTGLTDTQYF.

About this clone: The identical CDR3 is also encoded by other nucleotide sequences in the sample. The chain has TRBV18 and TRBJ1-5, with 9 bases lining up with TRBD1. CDR1 KGHSH and CDR2 LQKENI come from the germline V gene. The V gene end was trimmed by 6 bases and the J gene end by 6 bases; junction bases not matched to a gene: 6. The CDR3 totals 14 residues. The CDR3 is CASSPETGGQPQHF. The CDR3 DNA sequence: TGTGCCAGCTCCCCCGAGACAGGGGGTCAGCCCCAGCATTTT.

The chain has TRBV5-1 and TRBJ2-5, with 10 bases lining up with TRBD1. Judging by the DNA end, TRBJ2-7 fits better; the J call may be wrong. Germline V gene data show CDR1 as SGHRS and CDR2 as YFSETQ. The CDR3 extends over 15 amino acids. CDR3 in amino acids: CASSWGTGASYEQYF. CDR3 bases: TGCGCCAGCAGCTGGGGGACAGGGGCGTCCTACGAGCAGTACTTC.

The chain joins TRBV4-1 to TRBJ1-4; a possible D gene is TRBD1 (6 bases). Germline V CDR1 and CDR2: MGHRA, YSYEKL. The CDR3 has 15 residues. Trimming left V 3 bases short and J 3 bases short, with 11 bases between. The CDR3 nucleotides read TGCGCCAGCAGCCACCCAGCAGGGGCTAATGAAAAACTGTTTTTT. It specifies CASSHPAGANEKLFF.

The chain couples TRBV27 to TRBJ2-3; D remains ambiguous. With 2 bases removed from V and 5 bases from J, the gap between germline ends came to 11 bases. CDR1 is MNHEY and CDR2 is SMNVEV in the germline V gene (reference sequence). The CDR3 runs to 14 residues. CDR3 nucleotide sequence: TGTGCCAGCAGTTTAATATCTAGAAGAGATACGCAGTATTTT. This encodes CASSLISRRDTQYF.